This is a list of T cell receptor beta chains from one sample in a study of control samples from healthy donors and cancer patients. The data were produced by immunoSEQ multiplex PCR, yet TCRdb's version contains in-frame clones alone and is incomplete. The sample shows some 70,000 clones, 75% to 85% of them seen only once. Sequencing was done on a sample of blood. These receptors were collected from a man aged 55 to 70 in good health. The CDR3 runs from the conserved cysteine through the conserved F or W. D genes are given only for firm matches. For some rows the clone size is stated as once, few or many, or as a class when expanded; others skip it.

V gene,D gene,clone size,J gene,CDR3 protein,CDR3 DNA
TRBV7-2,NA,NA,TRBJ1-5,CASSLAPGSNQPQHF,TGTGCCAGCAGCTTAGCCCCAGGGAGCAATCAGCCCCAGCATTTT
TRBV18,NA,NA,TRBJ2-2,CASSRSISGNTGELFF,TGTGCCAGCTCCAGGAGCATTAGCGGGAACACCGGGGAGCTGTTTTTT
TRBV12-3/TRBV12-4,NA,NA,TRBJ1-6,CASSFSRPPLHF,TGTGCCAGCAGTTTCTCACGTCCACCCCTCCACTTT
TRBV24-1,NA,NA,TRBJ2-2,CATSDTLASGDTGELFF,TGTGCCACCAGTGACACACTAGCCTCGGGAGACACCGGGGAGCTGTTTTTT
TRBV19,TRBD1,once,TRBJ1-2,CASSAPTGDYGYTF,TGTGCCAGTAGTGCGCCGACAGGGGACTATGGCTACACCTTC
TRBV4-1,NA,few,TRBJ2-5,CASSLSPRSETQYF,TGCGCCAGCAGCTTATCGCCTAGGTCCGAGACCCAGTACTTC
TRBV2,NA,NA,TRBJ1-2,CASSDLGSQYGYTF,TGTGCCAGCAGTGATTTGGGATCCCAGTATGGCTACACCTTC
TRBV28,NA,NA,TRBJ1-6,CASNTGGPYSPLHF,TGTGCCAGCAATACCGGGGGGCCTTATTCACCCCTCCACTTT
TRBV5-1,TRBD2,NA,TRBJ2-2,CASSLRPSGTNTGELFF,TGCGCCAGCAGCTTGAGGCCTAGCGGGACCAACACCGGGGAGCTGTTTTTT
TRBV7-9,TRBD1,few,TRBJ2-1,CASSFGTEVRVYNEQFF,TGTGCCAGCAGCTTCGGGACAGAAGTTCGGGTCTACAATGAGCAGTTCTTC
TRBV4-3,NA,NA,TRBJ1-6,CASSQDRGQNSPLHF,TGCGCCAGCAGCCAAGATCGGGGGCAGAATTCACCCCTCCACTTT
TRBV7-2,NA,NA,TRBJ2-5,CASSPSRDMETQYF,TGTGCCAGCAGCCCCTCCCGGGACATGGAGACCCAGTACTTC
TRBV11-2,NA,NA,TRBJ1-2,CASSGIGRSGYTF,TGTGCCAGCAGCGGAATAGGCAGGAGCGGCTACACCTTC
TRBV30,TRBD2,NA,TRBJ2-7,CAWRTSGNNHEQYF,TGTGCCTGGCGGACTAGCGGGAATAACCACGAGCAGTACTTC
TRBV20-1,NA,NA,TRBJ1-6,CSASTNGSYNSPLHF,TGCAGTGCTAGTACGAATGGGTCCTATAATTCACCCCTCCACTTT
TRBV9,NA,NA,TRBJ2-1,CASSEGLASSYNEQFF,TGTGCCAGCAGCGAGGGCTTAGCAAGCTCCTACAATGAGCAGTTCTTC
TRBV7-8,TRBD1,NA,TRBJ1-5,CASSATGVSNQPQHF,TGTGCCAGCAGCGCTACAGGGGTTAGCAATCAGCCCCAGCATTTT
TRBV6-6,TRBD1,NA,TRBJ1-6,CASSYGDRGNSPLHF,TGTGCCAGCAGTTACGGGGACAGGGGTAATTCACCCCTCCACTTT
TRBV19,NA,NA,TRBJ1-2,CASSIRTNYGYTF,TGTGCCAGTAGTATTCGGACGAACTATGGCTACACCTTC
TRBV18,TRBD1,medium-sized,TRBJ2-7,CASSPRPGQGSNEQYF,TGTGCCAGCTCACCCCGTCCGGGACAGGGTTCAAACGAGCAGTACTTC
TRBV19,NA,once,TRBJ2-1,CASSSKARGTYNEQFF,TGTGCCAGTAGTTCAAAGGCCCGGGGGACCTACAATGAGCAGTTCTTC
TRBV20-1,NA,NA,TRBJ1-2,CSASPQVSANYGYTF,TGCAGTGCTAGTCCACAGGTGTCGGCTAACTATGGCTACACCTTC
TRBV20-1,NA,NA,TRBJ2-7,CSASIPSAPYEQYF,TGCAGTGCTAGTATTCCTAGCGCGCCCTACGAGCAGTACTTC
TRBV6-6,NA,NA,TRBJ2-6,CASSPGSGANVLTF,TGTGCCAGCAGCCCGGGATCTGGGGCCAACGTCCTGACTTTC
TRBV9,TRBD2,NA,TRBJ2-2,CASSVLAGTPPKELFF,TGTGCCAGCAGCGTGCTAGCGGGAACCCCACCTAAGGAGCTGTTTTTT
TRBV29-1,NA,NA,TRBJ2-7,CSVNLAYEQYF,TGCAGCGTTAACCTAGCCTACGAGCAGTACTTC
TRBV12-5,NA,NA,TRBJ1-2,CASGDSSNYGYTF,TGTGCTAGTGGGGACTCCTCTAACTATGGCTACACCTTC
TRBV18,NA,NA,TRBJ2-7,CASSGGLSYEQYF,TGTGCCAGCTCAGGGGGACTGTCCTACGAGCAGTACTTC
TRBV6-5,TRBD1,NA,TRBJ1-6,CASSPTGGSSPLHF,TGTGCCAGCAGTCCGACAGGGGGCTCTTCACCCCTCCACTTT
TRBV2,NA,NA,TRBJ1-5,CASSDGGPYTSQHF,TGTGCCAGCAGCGACGGGGGGCCTTACACTTCCCAGCATTTT
TRBV7-2,NA,few,TRBJ2-1,CASSLALAPGDNEQFF,TGTGCCAGCAGCTTAGCACTAGCACCTGGGGACAATGAGCAGTTCTTC
TRBV7-9,TRBD1,NA,TRBJ2-4,CASSPRTGGEAKNIQYF,TGTGCCAGCAGCCCGCGGACAGGGGGGGAAGCCAAAAACATTCAGTACTTC